Below are 8 T cell receptor beta chains sequenced from a single sample in a study of T cell responses to AZD1222 COVID-19 vaccine. Assay: immunoSEQ multiplex PCR; the TCRdb copy retains only in-frame clones and omits some. This sample has 120,000 or so clones, with roughly 91% found just once. The sample here was peripheral blood, taken on day 0 of MenACWY control vaccination. All receptors derive from an adult in good health.

This clone appeared once. The chain uses TRBV7-2 and TRBJ1-1; D perhaps matches TRBD1 (6 bases). Trimming left V 2 bases short and J 4 bases short, with 14 bases between. Germline-derived CDR1 and CDR2 are SGHTA and FQGNSA. The CDR3 is 15 residues long. The CDR3 loop reads CASSLSGAWGTEAFF. The CDR3 bases are TGTGCCAGCAGCTTATCGGGGGCCTGGGGCACTGAAGCTTTCTTT.

The J gene is TRBJ2-5, the V gene TRBV19, with D possibly being TRBD1 (6 bases). CDR1 and CDR2 (germline): LNHDA, SQIVND (reference sequence). V shed 9 bases and J shed 0 bases, with 20 bases lying between them. The CDR3 runs to 16 residues. CDR3 DNA sequence: TGTGCCAGCTCCGCGACCGGGACAAAGTACCAAGAGACCCAGTACTTC. Amino acid sequence: CASSATGTKYQETQYF.

The V gene is TRBV5-1, the J gene TRBJ2-5, with TRBD1 matching 8 bases. This CDR3 spans 15 amino acids. V lost 3 bases and J lost 5; bases outside the gene matches: 9. Germline CDR1 SGHRS, CDR2 YFSETQ. DNA of the CDR3: TGCGCCAGCAGCTCAGGGGCAGGGGGCTTTGAGACCCAGTACTTC. Protein: CASSSGAGGFETQYF.

The CDR3 protein is CASSYMGNYGYTF. The CDR3 coding sequence is TGTGCCAGCAGTTACATGGGGAACTATGGCTACACCTTC. This chain connects TRBV6-5 to TRBJ1-2; D uncertain. Trimming left V 2 bases short and J 2 bases short, with 6 bases between. This CDR3 contains 13 residues. Per the germline V gene, CDR1 is MNHEY and CDR2 is SVGAGI.

This chain uses TRBV23-1 with TRBJ1-5; D remains unclear. TRBV23-1 is annotated as an ORF whose role is uncertain. V lost 0 bases, J lost 1 base, and 13 bases lay in between. The CDR3 totals 17 residues. CDR3 in DNA: TGCGCCAGCAGTCAATCCCCACCGGATGAAAGCAATCAGCCCCAGCATTTT. Translation: CASSQSPPDESNQPQHF.

This chain connects TRBV30 to TRBJ1-3; TRBD1 agrees at 12 bases. J was trimmed by 0 bases and V by 3 bases; bases with no gene match: 6. Germline CDR1 and CDR2: GTSNPN and SVGIG (reference sequence). The CDR3 length is 17 residues. For the CDR3, the DNA is TGTGCCTGGAGGGGACAGGGGGCGAAGGGCTCTGGAAACACCATATATTTT. As protein: CAWRGQGAKGSGNTIYF.

This clone was seen a single time. This rearrangement joins TRBV6-5 to TRBJ2-5; 11 bases match TRBD1. The CDR3 has 14 residues. Germline CDR1 reads MNHEY; CDR2 reads SVGAGI. Trimming took 6 bases from V and 4 from J; bases not matched to a gene: 4. CDR3 DNA: TGTGCCAGCAGACTGGGGACAGGGGGAGAGACCCAGTACTTC. Translation: CASRLGTGGETQYF.

The chain joins TRBV7-8 to TRBJ2-4; no clear D. The CDR3 is 11 residues long. The ends were cut back, 4 bases at V and 6 bases at J, with 4 bases in the middle. CDR1 and CDR2 (germline): SGHVS, FQNEAQ. The CDR3 loop reads CASSSANIQYF. Here the CDR3 DNA reads TGTGCCAGCAGCTCAGCAAACATTCAGTACTTC.